These 30 T cell receptor beta chains were sequenced from one sample in a study of spatial heterogeneity in lung cancer. TCRdb ran MiXCR on the 5' RACE reads and lists one entry per CDR3 protein. Of more than 15,000 distinct CDR3 sequences in the sample, 5.5% to 7% were seen once. Time point denoted: blood at routine non-recurrence follow-up after resection. The source material was PBMCs, sampled at follow-up. The receptors derive from a male donor with early-stage non-small cell lung cancer.

This clonotype was observed at least ten times. The chain carries TRBV5-1 and TRBJ2-6; 7 bases are shared with TRBD1. This CDR3 region has 16 residues. V lost 5 bases and J lost 0; bases outside the gene matches: 5. Germline CDR1 SGHRS, CDR2 YFSETQ. CDR3 nucleotide sequence: TGCGCCAGCAGGACCGGGACAGCCTCTGGGGCCAACGTCCTGACTTTC. Its protein is CASRTGTASGANVLTF.

This clonotype is categorized as medium-sized. The chain joins TRBV6-5 to TRBJ2-3, with D perhaps matching TRBD1 (7 bases). Deletions cut 2 bases from V and 5 bases from J, with 17 bases between. There are 16 residues in the CDR3. The germline V gene has CDR1 MNHEY and CDR2 SVGAGI. The CDR3 region has the DNA TGTGCCAGCAGTTACCGGAGGGGGCGAGTTCAAGATACGCAGTATTTT. This codes for CASSYRRGRVQDTQYF.

This clonotype was counted many times. The rearrangement links TRBV12-3 or TRBV12-4 to TRBJ2-5, with 7 nucleotides matching TRBD1. The CDR3 totals 15 residues. The ends lost 3 bases at V and 5 bases at J; junction bases unmatched: 9. This chain's CDR3 is CASSFLGTEGETQYF. CDR3 DNA: TGTGCCAGCAGTTTTCTTGGGACAGAAGGGGAGACCCAGTACTTC.

This clonotype was counted between two and nine times. This sequence joins TRBV5-1 and TRBJ2-5, with TRBD1 matching over 9 bases. From germline, CDR1 is SGHRS and CDR2 YFSETQ. The CDR3 runs 16 residues. Trimming at V came to 1 base and at J to 5 bases, leaving 9 bases not matched to a gene. Here the CDR3 DNA reads TGCGCCAGCAGCTTGCTCTCCAGACAGGGGGGTGAGACCCAGTACTTC. Translation: CASSLLSRQGGETQYF.

This clonotype has a count of ten or more. Here the CDR3 DNA reads TGCAGCGTTGAAGATCGCTCTAGCGGGAGTGGTGAGCAGTTCTTC. Residues: CSVEDRSSGSGEQFF. The chain combines TRBV29-1 with TRBJ2-1; the match to TRBD2 covers 10 bases. J gave up 9 bases and V 0 bases, and 8 bases lay outside the gene matches. The CDR3 is 15 residues long. CDR1 and CDR2 from the germline V gene are SQVTM and ANQGSEA.

This clonotype was found many times. V and J are TRBV5-1 and TRBJ2-1, with TRBD2 as a possible D gene (5 bases). Trimming shortened V by 3 bases and J by 7 bases, and 17 bases separated the two germline ends. The CDR3 spans 15 residues. Germline-derived CDR1 and CDR2 are SGHRS and YFSETQ. CDR3 nucleotides: TGCGCCAGCAGCTCTGATCCCCGGGGATGGAATGAGCAGTTCTTC. It specifies CASSSDPRGWNEQFF.

This clonotype was seen many times. V and J are TRBV28 and TRBJ2-3, with 10 nucleotides matching TRBD2. CDR1 is MDHEN and CDR2 is SYDVKM in the germline V gene. V shed 8 bases, J shed 2 bases, and the junction held 7 bases outside the gene matches. This CDR3 contains 15 residues. CDR3 protein: CASGGAGGTTDTQYF. The CDR3 DNA is TGTGCCAGCGGGGGAGCGGGAGGGACCACAGATACGCAGTATTTT.

This clonotype was observed many times. At one boundary the junction diverges from the germline segment, which might be a read error. The chain carries TRBV28 and TRBJ2-5; perhaps TRBD2 as D (8 bases). Germline V gene data show CDR1 as MDHEN and CDR2 as SYDVKM. CDR3 size: 16 residues. The CDR3 spells CASTLGLAGQQETQYF. In DNA form, the CDR3 reads TGTGCCAGCACTTTAGGGTTAGCGGGACAGCAAGAGACCCAGTACTTC.

This clonotype was detected ten times or more. The chain is built from TRBV15 and TRBJ2-1; D might be TRBD2 (6 bases). The CDR3 length is 14 residues. Trimming left V 0 bases short and J 9 bases short, with 12 bases between. The V gene's germline CDR1 is LNHNV and CDR2 YYDKDF (reference sequence). The CDR3 DNA is TGTGCCACCAGCAGAGAAGGGCGGGATAGTGAGCAGTTCTTC. This translates into CATSREGRDSEQFF.

This clonotype was observed at least ten times. The chain links TRBV24-1 to TRBJ2-3; no firm D call. The CDR3 contains 13 residues. Between the trimmed V and J ends, which lost 2 bases and 6 bases, there was a span of 8 bases. Germline V gives CDR1 KGHDR, CDR2 SFDVKD. This chain's CDR3 is CATSDSYEDTQYF. CDR3 coding DNA: TGTGCCACCAGTGATTCCTACGAGGATACGCAGTATTTT.

This clonotype was counted at least ten times. The rearrangement links TRBV5-1 to TRBJ2-3; TRBD2 aligns across 10 bases. CDR3 length equals 16 residues. Germline values: CDR1 SGHRS, CDR2 YFSETQ. The V gene end was trimmed by 2 bases and the J gene end by 0 bases; junction bases not matched to a gene: 3. The CDR3 spells CASSLTTSGSTDTQYF. The CDR3, as DNA: TGCGCCAGCAGCTTAACGACTAGCGGGAGCACAGATACGCAGTATTTT.

There are many counts of this clonotype. J is TRBJ2-1 and V is TRBV6-5, with D perhaps matching TRBD1 (6 bases). The CDR3 is 13 amino acids. Germline V gene lookup returns CDR1 MNHEY and CDR2 SVGAGI. Trimming stripped 0 bases from V and 8 bases from J, with 8 bases between. CDR3 region: CASSYSQGYEQFF. In DNA form, the CDR3 reads TGTGCCAGCAGTTACTCACAGGGCTATGAGCAGTTCTTC.

V and J are TRBV12-3 or TRBV12-4 and TRBJ1-4; 8 nucleotides align to TRBD1. The CDR3 has 14 amino acids. Trimming took 4 bases from V and 5 from J; bases not matched to a gene: 3. CDR3 nucleotides: TGTGCCAGCAGTTCACAGGGGGGAAATGAAAAACTGTTTTTT. Residues: CASSSQGGNEKLFF.

Ten or more counts support this clonotype. The V call is TRBV2, the J call TRBJ2-1; a possible D gene is TRBD2 (5 bases). Trimming shortened V by 4 bases and J by 5 bases, and 9 bases separated the two germline ends. CDR1 and CDR2 from the germline V gene are SNHLY and FYNNEI. CDR3 length: 13 amino acids. CDR3 amino acids: CASSANSDNEQFF. The CDR3 DNA sequence: TGTGCCAGCAGTGCAAATAGCGACAATGAGCAGTTCTTC.

This clonotype was found many times. The V and J genes are TRBV30 and TRBJ2-1; TRBD2 matches 8 bases. The CDR3 consists of 14 residues. Unmatched junction bases numbered 4, after V lost 3 bases and J lost 3 bases. CDR1 and CDR2 from the germline V gene are GTSNPN and SVGIG (reference sequence). CDR3 DNA: TGTGCCTGGAGCGGTCTAGCGGGCTACAATGAGCAGTTCTTC. It encodes CAWSGLAGYNEQFF.

This clonotype was detected ten times or more. The chain couples TRBV7-2 to TRBJ2-7, with 7 positions matching TRBD1. The CDR3 has 15 residues. The V gene end was trimmed by 4 bases and the J gene end by 0 bases; junction bases not matched to a gene: 6. Germline CDR1 is SGHTA and CDR2 is FQGNSA. CDR3 in DNA: TGTGCCAGCAGCTCCCACAGGGGAACCTCCTACGAGCAGTACTTC. Its translation is CASSSHRGTSYEQYF.

In this sample, this clonotype turned up many times. The J gene is TRBJ2-5, the V gene TRBV4-2; the D is unclear. The V end was cut by 1 base, the J end by 3 bases, with 15 bases between. This CDR3 contains 16 residues. Germline CDR1 LGHNA, CDR2 YNFKEQ. DNA for the CDR3: TGTGCCAGCAGCCAAGTTCTAGGAGTGGTAGAAGAGACCCAGTACTTC. Its protein is CASSQVLGVVEETQYF.

This clonotype came up many times. The chain joins TRBV18 to TRBJ2-5; D possibly corresponds to TRBD1 (5 bases). The CDR3 spans 14 residues. Germline V gene lookup returns CDR1 KGHSH and CDR2 LQKENI. Trimming took 0 bases from V and 4 from J, leaving 9 bases between them. CDR3 nucleotide sequence: TGTGCCAGCTCACCACCAGGGGAACGAGAGACCCAGTACTTC. Translating it yields CASSPPGERETQYF.

This clonotype has just a few counts. The gene calls are TRBV9 and TRBJ1-5, with D unclear. Germline CDR1 reads SGDLS; CDR2 reads YYNGEE. Deletions cut 0 bases from V and 2 bases from J, with 9 bases between. The CDR3 loop spans 15 amino acids. The CDR3 nucleotides are TGTGCCAGCAGCGTAGAACCGGGAGGCAATCAGCCCCAGCATTTT. This translates into CASSVEPGGNQPQHF.

The chain carries TRBV6-6 and TRBJ1-2, with TRBD1 matching over 7 bases. This CDR3 is built from 17 residues. V was clipped by 2 bases and J by 1 base; unmatched bases: 10. CDR1 MNHNY and CDR2 SVGAGI come from the germline V gene (reference sequence). CDR3 amino acids: CASSYPTGRPRNYGYTF. In nucleotides, the CDR3 is TGTGCCAGCAGTTACCCGACAGGGAGGCCCCGTAACTATGGCTACACCTTC.

This clonotype has at least ten counts. The J gene is TRBJ1-2, the V gene TRBV18; weak D call: TRBD1 (5 bases). This CDR3 region has 13 residues. CDR1 is KGHSH and CDR2 is LQKENI in the germline V gene. Trimming removed 5 bases at V and 8 bases at J, with 15 bases between. The CDR3 DNA reads as TGTGCCAGCTCAACGGGACCGACGGCGGGCTACACCTTC. Protein sequence: CASSTGPTAGYTF.

This clonotype was detected ten times or more. This chain joins TRBV6-2 or TRBV6-3 and TRBJ2-1, with 9 nucleotides matching TRBD2. Germline V gives CDR1 MNHEY, CDR2 SVGEGT. V was clipped by 2 bases and J by 1 base; unmatched bases: 15. The CDR3 contains 20 residues. CDR3 loop: CASSYAPRLAVPGSYNEQFF. The CDR3 DNA follows: TGTGCCAGCAGTTACGCCCCGAGACTAGCGGTCCCGGGGTCCTACAATGAGCAGTTCTTC.

This clonotype has a handful of counts. The rearrangement joins TRBV5-1 to TRBJ2-1, with 11 bases identical to TRBD2. V trimming: 2 bases; J trimming: 4 bases; junction bases outside the gene matches: 2. Germline V gene data show CDR1 as SGHRS and CDR2 as YFSETQ. The CDR3 runs 15 residues. The DNA of the CDR3 is TGCGCCAGCAGCTTTCGACTAGCGGGATACAATGAGCAGTTCTTC. Translated: CASSFRLAGYNEQFF.

This clonotype was recorded at least ten times. The chain couples TRBV28 to TRBJ2-7, with 9 positions matching TRBD1. CDR3 length equals 14 residues. CDR1 MDHEN and CDR2 SYDVKM come from the germline V gene. V lost 6 bases, J lost 1 base, and 4 bases stayed unmatched. CDR3 bases: TGTGCCAGCAGCGGGACAGGGACGTCCTACGAGCAGTACTTC. Protein sequence: CASSGTGTSYEQYF.

This clonotype was seen at least ten times. The gene calls are TRBV2 and TRBJ2-1; D unclear. Germline CDR1 reads SNHLY; CDR2 reads FYNNEI. V lost 3 bases to trimming and J lost 9 bases, with 18 bases between them. This CDR3 has 15 residues. CDR3 nucleotide sequence: TGTGCCAGCAGTGATTTTGGTGGCAGTCTTGGTGAGCAGTTCTTC. Protein: CASSDFGGSLGEQFF.

This clonotype is labeled as medium-sized. This rearrangement joins TRBV28 to TRBJ1-6; possibly TRBD1 for D (6 bases). V lost 5 bases, J lost 7 bases, and 9 bases lay in between. Germline CDR1 reads MDHEN; CDR2 reads SYDVKM. The CDR3 loop spans 13 amino acids. The CDR3 DNA follows: TGTGCCAGCAGTAGGCAGGGGAATTCACCCCTCCACTTT. It yields the protein CASSRQGNSPLHF.

This clonotype showed up just a few times. V and J are TRBV24-1 and TRBJ2-1; TRBD2 matches at 9 bases. This CDR3 has 15 amino acids. Germline V CDR1 and CDR2: KGHDR, SFDVKD. Unmatched junction bases numbered 7, after V lost 4 bases and J lost 7 bases. The CDR3: CATSEGGRAGNEQFF. In DNA form, the CDR3 reads TGTGCCACCAGTGAAGGCGGGAGGGCCGGAAATGAGCAGTTCTTC.

This clonotype came up many times. The chain employs TRBV7-2 and TRBJ2-5; 8 bases align to TRBD2. The CDR3 contains 16 residues. The junction had 14 bases not matched to a gene; V was cut back by 6 bases and J by 5 bases. Germline lookup yields CDR1 SGHTA and CDR2 FQGNSA. The CDR3 sequence: CASSLLGTRGGETQYF. CDR3 nucleotides: TGTGCCAGCAGTTTGCTGGGGACTAGGGGCGGGGAGACCCAGTACTTC.

This clonotype was detected a few times. This rearrangement joins TRBV7-9 to TRBJ2-1, with 8 bases lining up with TRBD1. The germline V gene has CDR1 SEHNR and CDR2 FQNEAQ (reference sequence). After removal of 1 base from V and 7 bases from J, the junction contained 6 bases not matched to a gene. This CDR3 is built from 15 residues. The CDR3 sequence: CASSLGPGGPNEQFF. The CDR3 DNA reads as TGTGCCAGCAGCTTAGGCCCAGGGGGCCCGAATGAGCAGTTCTTC.

This clonotype was recorded many times. This sequence joins TRBV11-2 and TRBJ1-1, with TRBD1 as a possible D gene (6 bases). The CDR3 is 13 amino acids. Germline V CDR1 and CDR2: SGHAT, FQNNGV. Deletions cut 4 bases from V and 2 bases from J, with 8 bases between. The CDR3 sequence is CASSSGQNTEAFF. The CDR3, as DNA: TGTGCCAGCAGCTCGGGACAAAACACTGAAGCTTTCTTT.